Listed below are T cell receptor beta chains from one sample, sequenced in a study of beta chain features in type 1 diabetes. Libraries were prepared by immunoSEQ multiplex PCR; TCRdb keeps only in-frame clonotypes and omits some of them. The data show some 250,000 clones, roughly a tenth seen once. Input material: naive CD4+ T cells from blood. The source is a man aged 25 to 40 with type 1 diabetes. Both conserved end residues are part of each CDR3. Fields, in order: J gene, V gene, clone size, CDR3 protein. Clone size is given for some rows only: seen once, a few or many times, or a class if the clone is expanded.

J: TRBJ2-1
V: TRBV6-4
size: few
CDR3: CASSESGGTYNEQFF

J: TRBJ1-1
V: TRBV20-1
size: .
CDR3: CSARELGEAFF

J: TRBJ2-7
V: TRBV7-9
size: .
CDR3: CASSYQRDYEQYF

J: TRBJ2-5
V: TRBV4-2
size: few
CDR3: CASSQDGGGRLETQYF

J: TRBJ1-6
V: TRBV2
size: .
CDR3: CASTGPSSYNSPLHF

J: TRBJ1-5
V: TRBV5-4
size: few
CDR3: CASSLAGGSQPQHF

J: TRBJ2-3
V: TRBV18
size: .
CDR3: CASSPPSGGGTDTQYF

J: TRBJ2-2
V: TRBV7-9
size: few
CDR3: CASSLVSGVNTGELFF

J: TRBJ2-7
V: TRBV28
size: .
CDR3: CASSLTGYEQYF

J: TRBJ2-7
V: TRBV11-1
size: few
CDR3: CASSLDSPREQYF

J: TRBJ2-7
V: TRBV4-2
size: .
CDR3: CASSFRTSGTSAEQYF

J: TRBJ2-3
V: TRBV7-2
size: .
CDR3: CASSQGDTQYF

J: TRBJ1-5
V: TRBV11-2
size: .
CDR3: CASSLGAPGLNQPQHF

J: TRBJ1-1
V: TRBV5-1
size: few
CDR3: CASSLADRATEAFF

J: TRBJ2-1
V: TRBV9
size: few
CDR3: CASSVGLGYNEQFF

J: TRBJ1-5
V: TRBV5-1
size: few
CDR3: CASSSSGTGRGEPQHF

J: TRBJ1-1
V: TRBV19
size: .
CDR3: CASRGQGLNTEAFF

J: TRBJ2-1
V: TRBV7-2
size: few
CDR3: CASSRRRVPTVEQFF

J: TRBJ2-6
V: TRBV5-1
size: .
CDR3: CASSLTVSGANVLTF

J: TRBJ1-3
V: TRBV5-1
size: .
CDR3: CASRGQSGNTIYF

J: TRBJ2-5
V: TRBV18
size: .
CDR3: CASSPPVPRETQYF

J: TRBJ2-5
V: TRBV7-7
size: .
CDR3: CASSLGLAGLGETQYF

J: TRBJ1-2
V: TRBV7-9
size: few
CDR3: CASTPGQGGIYGYTF

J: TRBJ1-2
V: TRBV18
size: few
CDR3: CASSRGAGQGYGYTF

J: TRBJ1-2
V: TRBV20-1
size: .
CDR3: CSATRTGRHTF

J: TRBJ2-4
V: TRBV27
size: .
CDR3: CASSLLRAEGQNIQYF

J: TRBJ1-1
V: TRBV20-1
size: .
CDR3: CSGTGNTEAFF

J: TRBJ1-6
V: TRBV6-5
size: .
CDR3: CASSYSGTLSPPLHF

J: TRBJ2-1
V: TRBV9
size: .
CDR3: CASSVGEEEQFF

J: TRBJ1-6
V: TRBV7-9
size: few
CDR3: CASSLKGTTNSPLHF

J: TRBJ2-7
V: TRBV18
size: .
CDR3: CASSPIGDEQYF

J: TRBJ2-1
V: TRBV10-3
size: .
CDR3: CATRTSAEQFF

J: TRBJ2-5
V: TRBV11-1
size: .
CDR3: CASSWDSGGSFQETQYF

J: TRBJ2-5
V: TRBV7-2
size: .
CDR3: CASSRTSLGETQYF

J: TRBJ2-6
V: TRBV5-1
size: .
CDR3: CASSLGGRANVLTF

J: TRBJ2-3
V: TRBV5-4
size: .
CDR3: CASSSRLAGSTDTQYF

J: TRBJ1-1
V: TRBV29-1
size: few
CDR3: CSAGGRNTEAFF

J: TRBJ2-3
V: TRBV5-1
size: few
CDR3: CASSLGLAGGQDTQYF

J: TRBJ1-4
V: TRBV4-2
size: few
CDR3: CASSHGQGDHGEKLFF

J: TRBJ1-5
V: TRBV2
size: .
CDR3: CASSGRSISNQPQHF

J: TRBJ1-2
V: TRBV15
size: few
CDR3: CATSRQYDSSGYTF

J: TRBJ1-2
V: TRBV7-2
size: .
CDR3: CASSLSGTGGGGYTF

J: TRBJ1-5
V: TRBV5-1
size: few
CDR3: CASSIGTGANQPQHF

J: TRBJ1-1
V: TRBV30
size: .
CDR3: CACQRGNTEAFF

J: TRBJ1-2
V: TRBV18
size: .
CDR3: CASSLDRDYGYTF

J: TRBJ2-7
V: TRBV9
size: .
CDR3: CASSVGSDSEQYF

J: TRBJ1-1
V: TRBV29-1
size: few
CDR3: CSAGIPRNTEAFF

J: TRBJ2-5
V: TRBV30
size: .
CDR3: CASGSGGAGETQYF

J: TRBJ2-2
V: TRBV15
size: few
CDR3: CATRGGAPGELFF

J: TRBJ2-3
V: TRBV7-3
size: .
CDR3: CASSLTRGAGDTQYF

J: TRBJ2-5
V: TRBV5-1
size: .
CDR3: CASSSSTGNQETQYF

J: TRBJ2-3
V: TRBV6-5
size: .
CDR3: CASSYSKRGGTDTQYF

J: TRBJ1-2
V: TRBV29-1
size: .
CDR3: CSGGQGNYGYTF

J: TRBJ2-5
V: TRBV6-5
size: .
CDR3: CASRAWTSGMETQYF

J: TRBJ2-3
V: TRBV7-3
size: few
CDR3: CASSLSGGTDTQYF

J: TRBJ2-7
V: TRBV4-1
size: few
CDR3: CASSQGPSGTYEQYF

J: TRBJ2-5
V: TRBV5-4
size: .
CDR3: CASSNPSGGQETQYF

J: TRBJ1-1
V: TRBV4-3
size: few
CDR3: CASSQFDRVNTEAFF

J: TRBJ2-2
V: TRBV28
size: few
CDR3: CASTPGGQGSTGELFF